This passage covers 21 T cell receptor beta chains from one sample sequenced in a study of blood T cell repertoires in COVID-19. The method was immunoSEQ multiplex PCR; TCRdb's version includes in-frame clones alone and lacks a portion of them. The sample has about 400,000 clones, more than 70% seen once. Sequenced sample: peripheral blood. These receptors were taken from a man in his forties with acute or convalescent COVID-19.

The genes are TRBV4-1 and TRBJ1-5, with TRBD1 matching 7 bases. The trim removed 0 bases at V and 6 bases at J, leaving 5 bases unmatched. There are 15 residues in the CDR3. CDR1 is MGHRA and CDR2 is YSYEKL in the germline V gene. The CDR3 sequence: CASSQDEGAGQPQHF. The CDR3 DNA follows: TGCGCCAGCAGCCAAGATGAGGGGGCCGGTCAGCCCCAGCATTTT.

CDR3 loop: CASSLDRVNTEAFF. The CDR3, as DNA: TGTGCCAGCAGTTTGGACAGGGTGAACACTGAAGCTTTCTTT. This chain connects TRBV28 to TRBJ1-1; 8 nucleotides agree with TRBD1. CDR3 length: 14 residues. In germline, CDR1 is MDHEN, CDR2 SYDVKM. J was trimmed by 0 bases and V by 3 bases; bases with no gene match: 0.

J is TRBJ1-5 and V is TRBV4-1; D is undetermined. Germline V gene sequence: CDR1 MGHRA, CDR2 YSYEKL. There are 15 residues in the CDR3. Trimming took 0 bases from V and 3 from J, leaving 9 bases between them. CDR3 in DNA: TGCGCCAGCAGCCAAGATGCGGGTTACAATCAGCCCCAGCATTTT. Translation: CASSQDAGYNQPQHF.

The chain is built from TRBV11-2 and TRBJ1-1; unclear D gene. V was cut by 0 bases and J by 8 bases, with 10 bases left in between. CDR1 and CDR2 (germline): SGHAT, FQNNGV. This CDR3 has 13 residues. CDR3 sequence: CASSLERTVEAFF. CDR3 nucleotides: TGTGCCAGCAGCTTAGAACGTACGGTAGAAGCTTTCTTT.

The rearrangement joins TRBV28 to TRBJ1-6; weak D call: TRBD1 (6 bases). The CDR3 has 14 amino acids. The V gene lost 10 bases and the J gene lost 1 base, with 11 bases spanning the gap. From germline, CDR1 is MDHEN and CDR2 SYDVKM. The CDR3, as DNA: TGTGCCATCCGAGGGGGTTCCTATAATTCACCCCTCCACTTT. Its translation: CAIRGGSYNSPLHF.

The rearrangement joins TRBV7-9 to TRBJ2-7, with 10 bases aligning to TRBD2. The CDR3 extends over 18 amino acids. Germline V lookup: CDR1 SEHNR, CDR2 FQNEAQ (reference sequence). Trimming took 5 bases from V and 5 from J; bases not matched to a gene: 18. The CDR3 here is CASSRRRSSSGSTDEQYF. The CDR3 DNA sequence: TGTGCCAGCAGCCGCCGTCGTTCTTCTAGCGGGAGTACAGACGAGCAGTACTTC.

The CDR3 DNA sequence: TGTGCCAGCAGTGACCATGGGAGAAACACCTACGAGCAGTACTTC. Protein product: CASSDHGRNTYEQYF. The rearrangement joins TRBV6-1 to TRBJ2-7; D might be TRBD2 (5 bases). This CDR3 has 15 amino acids. Germline lookup yields CDR1 MNHNS and CDR2 SASEGT. V shed 3 bases and J shed 2 bases, with 14 bases lying between them.

This chain uses TRBV7-9 with TRBJ1-4; 8 positions match TRBD1. Trimming cost V 5 bases and J 8 bases; bases outside gene matches: 7. Germline V lookup: CDR1 SEHNR, CDR2 FQNEAQ (reference sequence). The CDR3 is 14 residues long. Here the CDR3 DNA reads TGTGCCAGCAGCCCGGACAGGGATAGGGAAAAACTGTTTTTT. Translation gives CASSPDRDREKLFF.

The chain couples TRBV7-6 to TRBJ1-3; possible D gene TRBD1, 6 bases. Trimming took 1 base from V and 8 from J, leaving 15 bases between them. The CDR3 runs to 15 residues. Germline assignment: CDR1 SGHVS and CDR2 FNYEAQ. The CDR3 loop is CASSLDSGHSDTIYF. The CDR3 DNA reads as TGTGCCAGCAGCTTAGACTCGGGACATTCTGACACCATATATTTT.

The CDR3 loop reads CASSLVRGRSNEQFF. The CDR3 bases are TGTGCCAGCAGCTTAGTCAGGGGGCGGAGTAATGAGCAGTTCTTC. The genes are TRBV7-6 and TRBJ2-1; 8 nucleotides match TRBD1. The CDR3 loop spans 15 amino acids. CDR1 and CDR2 from the germline V gene are SGHVS and FNYEAQ. Unmatched junction bases numbered 6, after V lost 1 base and J lost 7 bases. Full variable domain (remainder filled in from reference TRBV7-6 and TRBJ2-1): GAGVSQSPRYKVTKRGQDVALRCDPISGHVSLYWYRQALGQGPEFLTYFNYEAQQDKSGLPNDRFSAERPEGSISTLTIQRTEQRDSAMYRCASSLVRGRSNEQFFGPGTRLTVL.

The chain uses TRBV6-6 and TRBJ2-2, with 8 bases lining up with TRBD2. CDR3 size: 14 residues. The ends lost 6 bases at V and 5 bases at J; junction bases unmatched: 5. Germline assignment: CDR1 MNHNY and CDR2 SVGAGI (reference sequence). Here the CDR3 reads CASSPTSATGELFF. The DNA of the CDR3 is TGTGCCAGCAGCCCGACTAGCGCAACCGGGGAGCTGTTTTTT.

This clone was detected a few times. The J gene is TRBJ2-5, the V gene TRBV7-6; a possible D gene is TRBD2 (7 bases). Germline CDR1 SGHVS, CDR2 FNYEAQ. Trimming took 1 base from V and 5 from J, leaving 14 bases between them. The CDR3 is 15 residues long. The CDR3 bases are TGTGCCAGCAGCTTAGTGTCGGGGGGCCAGGAGACCCAGTACTTC. The encoded protein is CASSLVSGGQETQYF. Combining the CDR3 with reference TRBV7-6 and TRBJ2-5 gives the whole variable domain GAGVSQSPRYKVTKRGQDVALRCDPISGHVSLYWYRQALGQGPEFLTYFNYEAQQDKSGLPNDRFSAERPEGSISTLTIQRTEQRDSAMYRCASSLVSGGQETQYFGPGTRLLVL.

This sequence joins TRBV29-1 and TRBJ2-1; 7 nucleotides line up with TRBD2. Trimming removed 0 bases from V and 2 bases from J; junction bases left unmatched: 4. Germline-derived CDR1 and CDR2 are SQVTM and ANQGSEA. The CDR3 has 15 amino acids. The CDR3 DNA reads TGCAGCGTTGAAGATGGGAGGGCCCCCTACAATGAGCAGTTCTTC. Translating gives CSVEDGRAPYNEQFF.

The genes are TRBV27 and TRBJ1-2, with 10 bases identical to TRBD1. The germline gives CDR1 MNHEY, CDR2 SMNVEV (reference sequence). The CDR3 spans 14 residues. V lost 6 bases to trimming and J lost 3 bases; unmatched junction nucleotides: 4. The DNA for the CDR3 is TGTGCCAGCAGCCCGGACAGGGGGTACTATGGCTACACCTTC. It translates to CASSPDRGYYGYTF.

This clone appeared once. The DNA of the CDR3 is TGCGCCAGCAGCGTCGACGGGACAGGGGCGGGTGGCTACACCTTC. Protein product: CASSVDGTGAGGYTF. V and J are TRBV4-1 and TRBJ1-2, with 10 bases identical to TRBD1. This CDR3 has 15 amino acids. CDR1 is MGHRA, CDR2 YSYEKL, per germline. Trimming took 5 bases from V and 7 from J; bases not matched to a gene: 10.

In the case of this clone: Other DNA sequences in the sample encode the same CDR3. This chain uses TRBV5-6 with TRBJ2-1; 7 nucleotides match TRBD2. The CDR3 covers 15 residues. The germline V gene has CDR1 SGHDT and CDR2 YYEEEE. V trimming: 3 bases; J trimming: 3 bases; junction bases outside the gene matches: 6. CDR3 residues: CASSSGTGGYNEQFF. The CDR3, as DNA: TGTGCCAGCAGCTCGGGGACGGGGGGCTACAATGAGCAGTTCTTC.

The CDR3 region is CASSETGGNYGYTF. The CDR3 DNA is TGTGCCAGCAGTGAGACAGGGGGTAACTATGGCTACACCTTC. The chain couples TRBV6-1 to TRBJ1-2; TRBD1 agrees at 9 bases. This CDR3 is built from 14 residues. Germline V CDR1 and CDR2: MNHNS, SASEGT. V trimming: 3 bases; J trimming: 1 base; junction bases outside the gene matches: 0.

The CDR3 here is CASSQDGQGTTEAFF. Here the CDR3 DNA reads TGCGCCAGCAGCCAAGACGGACAGGGGACCACTGAAGCTTTCTTT. This chain connects TRBV4-3 to TRBJ1-1; 9 bases line up with TRBD1. The CDR3 length is 15 residues. Trimming cost V 0 bases and J 4 bases; bases outside gene matches: 3. Germline V gene lookup returns CDR1 LGHNA and CDR2 YSLEER.

J is TRBJ2-5 and V is TRBV6-2 or TRBV6-3; TRBD2 agrees at 12 bases. The CDR3 spans 15 residues. The V and J ends lost 2 bases and 5 bases, in that order; junction bases with no gene match: 3. Germline V CDR1 and CDR2: MNHEY, SVGEGT. CDR3 loop: CASSYLAGGRETQYF. CDR3 bases: TGTGCCAGCAGTTACCTAGCGGGGGGGCGGGAGACCCAGTACTTC.

As to this clone: A junction boundary mismatches the germline segment, possibly from a read error. The chain recombines TRBV7-7 with TRBJ2-1, with D hard to call. The CDR3 has 17 residues. The germline gives CDR1 SSHAT, CDR2 FNYEAQ (reference sequence). CDR3 in DNA: TGTGCTAGCAGCCCAAGCTCGCGTCTAGTCACCTACAATGAGCAGTTCTTC. This translates into CASSPSSRLVTYNEQFF.

The gene calls are TRBV5-1 and TRBJ2-7, with a tentative D call TRBD1 (7 bases). The germline CDR1 and CDR2 sequences are SGHRS and YFSETQ. The CDR3 length is 15 residues. Trimming stripped 4 bases from V and 0 bases from J, with 14 bases between. CDR3 sequence: CASSPRGTASYEQYF. Written as DNA, the CDR3 is TGCGCCAGCAGCCCCCGGGGGACAGCCTCCTACGAGCAGTACTTC. Using reference TRBV5-1 and TRBJ2-7 for the parts outside the CDR3, the full variable domain is KAGVTQTPRYLIKTRGQQVTLSCSPISGHRSVSWYQQTPGQGLQFLFEYFSETQRNKGNFPGRFSGRQFSNSRSEMNVSTLELGDSALYLCASSPRGTASYEQYFGPGTRLTVT.